Sequencing of this T cell receptor beta chain was carried out in a study of shared clonotypes between healthy human individuals. Study context: Donor ages ranged 18 to 49 years: two women, a few men.

A word on this clone: What it binds is unknown.

The CDR3 is made up of 15 amino acids. Per germline, CDR1 SGDLS and CDR2 YYNGEE. The junction had 5 bases not matched to a gene; V was cut back by 3 bases and J by 6 bases. Using immunoSEQ multiplex PCR, the repertoire was profiled, and TCRdb retains in-frame clones only, with some absent. The table shows approximately 2.5 million clones, with more than 90% occurring only once. Findings and limits, study-wide: Sequencing depth was expected to affect clonotype sharing among donors.

The sequenced material came from naive CD4+ T cells sorted from blood. Documented subset: CD45RA+ positively selected. The TCR originated in a man aged 18 to 29 in good health. V and J are TRBV9 and TRBJ1-6; 8 bases agree with TRBD1. The CDR3 spells CASSGAQGANSPLHF. In DNA, the CDR3 is TGTGCCAGCAGCGGAGCGCAGGGGGCTAATTCACCCCTCCACTTT.